Sequencing of this TCR beta chain was carried out in a study of T cells after yellow fever vaccination (dated by TCRdb to the late 2010s). Study-level background: The SMART-Seq v4 Ultra Low Input RNA kit was used to prepare libraries from fractions with low cell numbers. Two healthy male donors, one aged 18 to 29 and one aged 30 to 39 years, made up the cohort. Bulk TCR alpha and beta repertoires were sequenced longitudinally to track T-cell clones before and after primary and booster YFV17D yellow fever vaccination. Bulk PBMC replicates and cell subsets were isolated from blood drawn at multiple timepoints before and after both primary and secondary immunization. Beyond this particular receptor, the publication reports: The secondary T-cell response was found to be weaker but faster than the primary response, with a peak reached on day 5 rather than on day 15. FACS-sorted repertoires could contain abundant contaminating clonotypes from the bulk population, so computational filtering was required. Most clones expanded after primary vaccination (about 96% of CD4 and 88% of CD8) were re-detected after the booster, suggesting that broad memory maintenance occurred. Because only two donors were included in the study, the extent to which the findings can be generalized is limited. A small share of clonotypes was detected in both CD4 and CD8 compartments, with the overlap likely arising from convergent recombination.

The meaning of the sample's treatment or condition label: live attenuated yellow fever vaccine strain. PBMCs were isolated from peripheral blood using a standard Ficoll-Paque protocol. Dynabeads CD4 and CD8 positive selection kits were used to isolate the CD4 and CD8 T-cell fractions. TriZol was used to extract RNA from bulk PBMCs, CD4 and CD8 fractions, and dextramer-positive and dextramer-negative fractions. A note on this clonotype: This receptor's antigen is unknown. Per-base quality was not reported, and no clone a single base away is much larger than it.

TCRdb names Illumina NovaSeq 6000 as the instrument used. TCR cDNA was made using 5'RACE template switching, a step that added a universal primer site and unique molecular identifiers. Priming of cDNA synthesis was performed from both the TCR alpha and TCR beta constant segments. Two PCR steps were used to amplify libraries, with sample barcodes and sequencing adapters being added in the second step. Sequencing of libraries was performed on Illumina HiSeq 2500 (2x100 bp) or NovaSeq (2x150 bp). In the source study's methods: MIGEC handled demultiplexing of reads and collapsing into UMI consensus sequences, while MiXCR performed V(D)J alignment. Using edgeR on replicate PBMC samples, clonotypes were called vaccine-responding if FDR was below 0.01 and the log2 fold change was above 5 up to day 15. Each bulk clonotype was labeled CD4 or CD8 based on which sequenced repertoire, CD4 or CD8, contained the clonotype at higher abundance. TCRdb reanalyzed the raw reads on its own, using fastp at Q25 for trimming and MiXCR for clone calling, and kept in-frame beta chains. Identical CDR3 protein sequences are pooled into one entry, listed with their most common genes and DNA. None of the V and J calls come from the authors' own analysis; TCRdb made them. Recorded for this sample are just over 250,000 distinct CDR3 sequences; 5.2% of them occurred a single time. Roughly 3% of the sample comes from the top ten.

The receptor comes from a young man who received the YFV17D yellow fever vaccine. Material: CD4+ T cells sorted from PBMCs, obtained on the day of the yellow fever booster vaccination.

The DNA sequence is as follows: TGTGCCAGCAGTCCCGCCATATATTTGGGTGAAAAACTGTTTTTT. Translated, this is CASSPAIYLGEKLFF. The chain joins TRBV12-3 or TRBV12-4 to TRBJ1-4; too little of a D gene remains to name it. The CDR3 runs 15 amino acids, cysteine and phenylalanine included. Left in the record is the CDR3 DNA by itself, 45 bases read in frame from the first base. A distance of 17 bases separates the germline ends of V and J, which lose 5 bases and 7 bases respectively.